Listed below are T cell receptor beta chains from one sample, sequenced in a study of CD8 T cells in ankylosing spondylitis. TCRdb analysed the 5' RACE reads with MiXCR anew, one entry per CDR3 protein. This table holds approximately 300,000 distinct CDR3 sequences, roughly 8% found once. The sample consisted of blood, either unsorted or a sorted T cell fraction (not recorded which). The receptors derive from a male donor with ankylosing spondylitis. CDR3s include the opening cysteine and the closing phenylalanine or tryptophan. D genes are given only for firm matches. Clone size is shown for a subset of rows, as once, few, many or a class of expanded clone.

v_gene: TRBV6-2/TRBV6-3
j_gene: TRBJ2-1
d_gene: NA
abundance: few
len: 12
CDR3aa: CASRTNYNEQFF
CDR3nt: TGTGCCAGCCGGACTAACTACAATGAGCAGTTCTTC

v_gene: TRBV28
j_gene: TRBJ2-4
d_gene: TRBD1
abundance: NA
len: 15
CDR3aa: CASSPGTGEYGIQYF
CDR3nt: TGTGCCAGCAGTCCGGGGACAGGAGAGTATGGCATTCAGTACTTC

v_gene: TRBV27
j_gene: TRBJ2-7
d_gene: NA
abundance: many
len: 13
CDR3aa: CASSLSVRYEQYF
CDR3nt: TGTGCCAGCAGTTTATCGGTCAGATACGAGCAGTACTTC

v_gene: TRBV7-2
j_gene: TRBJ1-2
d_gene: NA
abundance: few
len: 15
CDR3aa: CASSLGPTSSYGYTF
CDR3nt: TGTGCCAGCAGCCTGGGACCAACCAGCAGCTATGGCTACACCTTC

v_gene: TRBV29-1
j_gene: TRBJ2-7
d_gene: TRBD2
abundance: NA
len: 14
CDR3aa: CSLPLAGVVYEQYF
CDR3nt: TGCAGCCTTCCTTTAGCGGGCGTGGTCTACGAGCAGTACTTC

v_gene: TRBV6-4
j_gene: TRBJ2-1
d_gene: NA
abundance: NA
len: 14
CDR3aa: CASSESAGLDEQFF
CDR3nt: TGTGCCAGCAGTGAGTCAGCGGGTCTGGATGAGCAGTTCTTC

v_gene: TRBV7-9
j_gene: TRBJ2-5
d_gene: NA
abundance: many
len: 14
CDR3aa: CASSLVVSQETQYF
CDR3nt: TGTGCCAGCAGCTTAGTGGTCTCTCAAGAGACCCAGTACTTC

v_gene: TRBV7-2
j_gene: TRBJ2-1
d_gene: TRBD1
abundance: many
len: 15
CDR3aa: CASSLGDRSYNEQFF
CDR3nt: TGTGCCAGCAGCTTAGGGGACAGGTCCTACAATGAGCAGTTCTTC

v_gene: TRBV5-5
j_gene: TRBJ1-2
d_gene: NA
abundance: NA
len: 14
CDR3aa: CASSLESAAYGYTF
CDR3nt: TGTGCCAGCAGCTTGGAGTCAGCGGCCTATGGCTACACCTTC

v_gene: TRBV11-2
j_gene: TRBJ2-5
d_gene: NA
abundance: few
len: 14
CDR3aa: CASSVGWPGETQYF
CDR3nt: TGTGCCAGCAGCGTCGGATGGCCGGGAGAGACCCAGTACTTC

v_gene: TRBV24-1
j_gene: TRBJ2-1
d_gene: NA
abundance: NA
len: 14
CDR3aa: CATSPPGLYNEQFF
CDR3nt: TGTGCCACCAGTCCCCCCGGGTTGTACAATGAGCAGTTCTTC

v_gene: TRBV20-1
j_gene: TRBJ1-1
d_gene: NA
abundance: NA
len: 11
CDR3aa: CSAPRVTEAFF
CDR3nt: TGCAGTGCTCCCCGGGTTACTGAAGCTTTCTTT

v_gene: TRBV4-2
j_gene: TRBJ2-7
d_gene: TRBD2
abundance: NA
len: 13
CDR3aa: CASSQVLAIEQYF
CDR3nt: TGTGCCAGCAGCCAAGTACTAGCGATCGAGCAGTACTTC

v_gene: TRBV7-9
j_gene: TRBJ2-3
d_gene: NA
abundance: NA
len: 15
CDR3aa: CASSWNRVSTDTQYF
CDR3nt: TGTGCCAGCAGTTGGAACAGGGTTAGCACAGATACGCAGTATTTT

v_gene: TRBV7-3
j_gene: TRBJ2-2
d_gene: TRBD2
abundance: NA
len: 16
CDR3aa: CASSTLAGVYTGELFF
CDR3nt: TGTGCCAGCAGCACACTAGCGGGAGTATACACCGGGGAGCTGTTTTTT

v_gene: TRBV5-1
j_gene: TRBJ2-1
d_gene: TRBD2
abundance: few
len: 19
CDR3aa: CASSSGPAGTSGSGNEQFF
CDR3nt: TGCGCCAGCAGCTCGGGGCCCGCCGGGACTAGCGGGAGTGGGAATGAGCAGTTCTTC

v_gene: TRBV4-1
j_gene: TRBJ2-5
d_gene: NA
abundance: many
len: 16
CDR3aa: CASSQAKGLFQETQYF
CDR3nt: TGCGCCAGCAGCCAAGCGAAAGGGCTCTTCCAAGAGACCCAGTACTTC

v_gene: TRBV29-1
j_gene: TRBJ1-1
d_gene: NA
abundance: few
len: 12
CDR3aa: CSVVRAQTAAFF
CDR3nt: TGCAGCGTTGTTCGGGCCCAGACTGCAGCTTTCTTT

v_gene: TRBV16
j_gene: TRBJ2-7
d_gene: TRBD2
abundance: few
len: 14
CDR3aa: CASSQLAGPYEQYF
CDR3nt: TGTGCCAGCAGCCAGTTAGCGGGCCCCTACGAGCAGTACTTC

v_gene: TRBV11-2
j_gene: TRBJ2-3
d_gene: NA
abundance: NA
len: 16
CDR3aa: CASSSVRFSSTDTQYF
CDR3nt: TGTGCCAGCAGCTCCGTCCGATTTTCTAGCACAGATACGCAGTATTTT

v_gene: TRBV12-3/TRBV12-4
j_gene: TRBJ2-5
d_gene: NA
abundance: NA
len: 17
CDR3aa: CASSEYLRAHGGETQYF
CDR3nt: TGTGCCAGCAGTGAGTACTTGCGAGCCCATGGGGGAGAGACCCAGTACTTC

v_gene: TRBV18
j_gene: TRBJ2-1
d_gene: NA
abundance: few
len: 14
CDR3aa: CASSPGWELDEQFF
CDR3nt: TGTGCCAGCTCACCCGGGTGGGAGTTGGATGAGCAGTTCTTC

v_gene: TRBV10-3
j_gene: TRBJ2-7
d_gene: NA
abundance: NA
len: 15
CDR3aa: CAISESPDSPYEQYF
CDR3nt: TGTGCCATCAGTGAGTCGCCGGACAGCCCCTACGAGCAGTACTTC

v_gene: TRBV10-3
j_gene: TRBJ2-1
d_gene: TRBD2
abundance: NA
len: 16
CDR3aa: CAISDIGLAGHNEQFF
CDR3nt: TGTGCCATCAGTGATATTGGTCTAGCGGGACACAATGAGCAGTTCTTC

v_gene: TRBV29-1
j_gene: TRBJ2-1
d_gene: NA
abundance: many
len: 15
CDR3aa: CSVELSGFRTNEQFF
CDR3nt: TGCAGCGTTGAGCTCTCCGGTTTTCGGACAAATGAGCAGTTCTTC

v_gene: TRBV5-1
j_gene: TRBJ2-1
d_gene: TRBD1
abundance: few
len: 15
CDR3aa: CASSSDGQGAGEQFF
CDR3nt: TGCGCCAGCAGCTCCGACGGGCAGGGGGCCGGTGAGCAGTTCTTC

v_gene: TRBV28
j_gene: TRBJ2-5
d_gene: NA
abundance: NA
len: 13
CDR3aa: CASNQGGYETQYF
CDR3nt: TGTGCCAGCAATCAGGGGGGGTATGAGACCCAGTACTTC

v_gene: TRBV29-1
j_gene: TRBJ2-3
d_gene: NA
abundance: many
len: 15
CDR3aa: CSVGPKGRRADTQYF
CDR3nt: TGCAGCGTTGGCCCGAAGGGGAGGCGGGCAGATACGCAGTATTTT

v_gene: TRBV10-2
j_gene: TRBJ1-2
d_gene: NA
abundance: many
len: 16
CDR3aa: CASSDPAERTVFGYTF
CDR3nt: TGCGCCAGCAGTGATCCCGCAGAACGGACTGTTTTTGGCTACACCTTC

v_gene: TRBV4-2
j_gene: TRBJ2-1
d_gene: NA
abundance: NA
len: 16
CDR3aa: CASSPTEGEAYNEQFF
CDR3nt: TGTGCCAGCAGCCCGACGGAGGGGGAAGCTTACAATGAGCAGTTCTTC

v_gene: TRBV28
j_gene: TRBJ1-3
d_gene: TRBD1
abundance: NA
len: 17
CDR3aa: CASSLSQTGTGGNTIYF
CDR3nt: TGTGCCAGCAGTCTTAGCCAAACCGGGACAGGGGGAAACACCATATATTTT

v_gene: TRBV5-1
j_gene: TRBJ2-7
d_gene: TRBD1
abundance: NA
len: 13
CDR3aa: CASSGGQSYEQYF
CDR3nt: TGCGCCAGCAGCGGGGGACAGTCCTACGAGCAGTACTTC

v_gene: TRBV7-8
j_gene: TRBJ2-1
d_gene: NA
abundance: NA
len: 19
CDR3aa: CASSYTLNRMAGPPNEQFF
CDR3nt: TGTGCCAGCAGCTACACCTTAAATCGGATGGCGGGACCCCCCAATGAGCAGTTCTTC

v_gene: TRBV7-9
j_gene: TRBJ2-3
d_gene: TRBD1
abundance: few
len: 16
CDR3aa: CASSRSRPEGADTQYF
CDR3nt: TGTGCCAGCAGCCGATCCCGACCCGAGGGGGCCGATACGCAGTATTTT

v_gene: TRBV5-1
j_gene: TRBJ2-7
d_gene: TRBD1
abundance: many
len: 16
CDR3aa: CASSSRTGTVSYEQYF
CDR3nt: TGCGCCAGCAGCTCTCGGACCGGGACAGTCTCCTACGAGCAGTACTTC

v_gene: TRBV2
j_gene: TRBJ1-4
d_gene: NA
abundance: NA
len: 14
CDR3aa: CASSVGGSNEKLFF
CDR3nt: TGTGCCAGCAGTGTCGGTGGGAGTAATGAAAAACTGTTTTTT

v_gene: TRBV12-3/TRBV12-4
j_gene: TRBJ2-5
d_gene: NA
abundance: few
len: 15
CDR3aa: CASSFPARGEETQYF
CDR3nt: TGTGCCAGCAGTTTCCCCGCCCGGGGAGAAGAGACCCAGTACTTC

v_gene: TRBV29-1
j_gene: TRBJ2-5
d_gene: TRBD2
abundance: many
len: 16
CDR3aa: CSVEDRGTSGIETQYF
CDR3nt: TGCAGCGTTGAAGATCGTGGGACTAGCGGGATAGAGACCCAGTACTTC

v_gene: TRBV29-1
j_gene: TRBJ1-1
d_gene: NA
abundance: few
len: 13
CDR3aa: CSVDSGSNIEAFF
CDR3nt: TGCAGCGTTGATTCTGGGTCTAATATTGAAGCTTTCTTT

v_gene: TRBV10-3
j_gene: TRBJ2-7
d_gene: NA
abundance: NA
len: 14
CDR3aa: CAISGGRSSYEQYF
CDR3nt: TGTGCCATCAGTGGAGGAAGGAGCTCCTACGAGCAGTACTTC

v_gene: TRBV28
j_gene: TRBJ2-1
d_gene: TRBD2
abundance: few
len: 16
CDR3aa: CASSPGGLAPTIEQFF
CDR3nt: TGTGCCAGCAGTCCTGGGGGACTAGCGCCCACAATTGAGCAGTTCTTC

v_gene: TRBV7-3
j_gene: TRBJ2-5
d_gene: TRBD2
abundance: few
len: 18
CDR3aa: CASSPSGGGLNLQETQYF
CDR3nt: TGTGCCAGCAGCCCCTCAGGCGGGGGACTGAATTTACAAGAGACCCAGTACTTC

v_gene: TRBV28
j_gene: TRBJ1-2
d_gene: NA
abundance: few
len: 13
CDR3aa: CASSPTAMLRYTF
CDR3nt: TGTGCCAGCAGTCCGACGGCCATGCTACGCTACACCTTC

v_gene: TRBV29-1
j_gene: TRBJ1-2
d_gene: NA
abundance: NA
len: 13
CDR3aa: CSVPARAYYGYTF
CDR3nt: TGCAGCGTCCCCGCCAGGGCCTACTATGGCTACACCTTC